This is a list of T cell receptor beta chains from one sample in a study of cytomegalovirus exposure and HLA in healthy donors. The repertoire was sequenced with immunoSEQ multiplex PCR; TCRdb's copy has only in-frame clones and lacks some. Among hundreds of thousands of clones listed, 70% to 90% were seen once. Sequencing was performed on PBMCs. Every receptor here comes from a woman younger than 45 in good health and CMV-seropositive. Each CDR3 is given with its conserved first and last residue. Each record gives: J gene, D gene, clone size, V gene, CDR3 DNA, CDR3 protein. D genes are given only for firm matches. Clone size appears in some rows only: once, few, many, or a class for an expanded clone.

J: TRBJ2-1
D: TRBD2
size: .
V: TRBV7-6
DNA: TGTGCCAGCAGCCCCGTTGGGGGGGGCAATGAGCAGTTCTTC
CDR3: CASSPVGGGNEQFF

J: TRBJ1-1
D: TRBD1
size: once
V: TRBV11-2
DNA: TGTGCCAGCAGCTCTGTCACAGGGGGCGAGTTTGAAGCTTTCTTT
CDR3: CASSSVTGGEFEAFF

J: TRBJ1-4
D: .
size: .
V: TRBV4-2
DNA: TGTGCCAGCAGCCAAGGGGGCAGGAGTAATGAAAAACTGTTTTTT
CDR3: CASSQGGRSNEKLFF

J: TRBJ2-7
D: .
size: .
V: TRBV13
DNA: TGTGCCAGCAGCATCACGGGCTCCTACGAGCAGTACTTC
CDR3: CASSITGSYEQYF

J: TRBJ1-2
D: .
size: .
V: TRBV28
DNA: TGTGCCAGCAGTACTGACATGCGTGGCTACACCTTC
CDR3: CASSTDMRGYTF

J: TRBJ2-1
D: TRBD2
size: .
V: TRBV5-1
DNA: TGCGCCAGCACCATACTAGCGGGAGAGAATGAGCAGTTCTTC
CDR3: CASTILAGENEQFF

J: TRBJ2-7
D: .
size: many
V: TRBV29-1
DNA: TGCAGCGTTGAGTTCGGAGGATCCGAGCAGTACTTC
CDR3: CSVEFGGSEQYF

J: TRBJ2-5
D: TRBD1
size: .
V: TRBV18
DNA: TGTGCCAGCTCACCACCACAGGGGCAAGAGACCCAGTACTTC
CDR3: CASSPPQGQETQYF

J: TRBJ2-7
D: .
size: once
V: TRBV7-2
DNA: TGTGCCAGCAGCTTAGAGTCAGGGGCTACCTTAAATTACGAGCAGTACTTC
CDR3: CASSLESGATLNYEQYF

J: TRBJ2-1
D: TRBD1
size: .
V: TRBV6-4
DNA: TGTGCCAGCAGCGGGGACAGGGACTACAATGAGCAGTTCTTC
CDR3: CASSGDRDYNEQFF